The TCR beta chain under discussion was sequenced for a study of beta chain features in type 1 diabetes. This clone came up a few times. CDR1 is SGHAT, CDR2 FQNNGV, per germline. This CDR3 region has 14 residues. V lost 1 base and J 4 bases, leaving 11 bases between the germline ends. The sequenced template was cDNA made from the entire isolated RNA. Sequencing used immunoSEQ multiplex PCR; TCRdb keeps in-frame clones, though not all of them. Among some 230,000 clones listed, 9.6% were seen once. Sequencing was done on a sample of naive CD4+ T cells from blood. The clonotype originates from a woman aged 18-30 years in good health. The V gene is TRBV11-2, the J gene TRBJ2-7; TRBD1 might be the D (6 bases). The CDR3 region has the DNA TGTGCCAGCAGCTTAGCCTACACAGGGTACGAGCAGTACTTC. It yields the protein CASSLAYTGYEQYF.